This T cell receptor (beta chain) is from a study of cytomegalovirus exposure and HLA in healthy donors. The CDR3 sequence is 15 residues long. The trim removed 6 bases at V and 3 bases at J, leaving 5 bases unmatched. The germline V gene has CDR1 LNHNV and CDR2 YYDKDF (reference sequence). 13 Jbeta primers and 60 Vbeta primers were used for the PCR. The table came from immunoSEQ multiplex PCR; TCRdb's copy has only in-frame clones and leaves some out. This sample has about 130,000 clones, with around 63% found just once. Study-wide results and limits: A later look showed TCR association rates differing by HLA locus, highest for DRB1 and lowest for HLA-C. Later analysis identified several of the most significant clusters that appeared linked to common viral pathogens. An ancestry cluster, one associated with Asian ancestry, reportedly showed fewer N-insertions than the approximately 670-donor mean in a later analysis. Cytomegalovirus-associated TCR beta chains were listed, numbering approximately 150.

This clone appeared a single time. Antigen specificity is unknown. This clonotype was obtained from a human donor in good health. The specimen was PBMCs. The chain recombines TRBV15 with TRBJ2-3; 11 nucleotides match TRBD2. CDR3 nucleotides: TGTGCCACCAGGAAGTGGACTAGCGGGACAGATACGCAGTATTTT. It yields the protein CATRKWTSGTDTQYF.